This T cell receptor (beta chain) originates from a study of blood T cells in healthy people across ages. Trimming pared 5 bases from V and 5 bases from J, leaving 8 bases between. There are 12 residues in the CDR3. The germline CDR1 and CDR2 sequences are LGHDT and YNNKEL (reference sequence). For the second PCR, which ran for about 6 to 11 cycles, a sample-barcoded 5' primer and a J-beta primer mix were used. TCRdb re-called the 5' RACE reads through MiXCR, storing one row per CDR3 protein. The data contain about 1.7 million distinct CDR3 sequences, 28% of them seen just once; the ten biggest clones take up roughly 8.2%. This clonotype has ten or more counts.

Sequencing was performed on blood. This TCR was recovered from a woman in her twenties or thirties in good health. The rearrangement links TRBV3-1 to TRBJ2-3; no reliable D call. The chain's CDR3 is CASSLYGDTQYF. For the CDR3, the DNA is TGTGCCAGCAGCTTGTACGGAGATACGCAGTATTTT.